Below are 20 T cell receptor beta chains sequenced from a single sample in a study of metastatic and nonmetastatic thyroid tumors. Not a single patient had been given any form of treatment at any point before undergoing thyroid surgery. TCRdb redid the clone calls on the PCR reads using MiXCR. The table has around 45,000 clones, 4% seen once. Sequencing was done on a sample of blood. The receptors were gathered from a female donor with papillary thyroid cancer or a benign thyroid nodule (not recorded which). Some clones in this sample may be carry-over from other donors' samples.

This clone has only a few counts. The V call is TRBV2, the J call TRBJ2-7; TRBD2 matches 8 bases. Germline lookup yields CDR1 SNHLY and CDR2 FYNNEI. The CDR3 extends over 13 amino acids. J gave up 10 bases and V 1 base, and 6 bases lay outside the gene matches. The DNA for the CDR3 is TGTGCCAGCAGTGAAGGACTGGCGGGAGGACAGTACTTC. This codes for CASSEGLAGGQYF.

This clone was recorded at least ten times. This sequence joins TRBV30 and TRBJ1-4; 8 bases are a match to TRBD1. J gave up 5 bases and V 2 bases, and 1 base lay outside the gene matches. Germline CDR1 GTSNPN, CDR2 SVGIG (reference sequence). CDR3 length equals 13 residues. CDR3: CAWSRTGNEKLFF. As DNA, the CDR3 is TGTGCCTGGAGTCGGACAGGGAATGAAAAACTGTTTTTT.

V is TRBV5-6 and J is TRBJ1-1; D is unresolved. V lost 9 bases, J lost 6 bases, and 9 bases lay in between. The CDR3 is made up of 10 amino acids. Germline V gives CDR1 SGHDT, CDR2 YYEEEE. Here the CDR3 reads CATTSPEAFF. The CDR3 nucleotides are TGTGCCACCACGAGTCCTGAAGCTTTCTTT.

This clone appeared many times. The J gene is TRBJ1-5, the V gene TRBV28; possibly TRBD1 for D (5 bases). The V end lost 1 base, the J end lost 5 bases, and 24 bases lay between the germline ends. CDR1 and CDR2 from the germline V gene are MDHEN and SYDVKM. The CDR3 sequence is 19 residues long. In nucleotides, the CDR3 is TGTGCCAGCAGTTTATCCGGGAAGCGTCGCGTGGGGCCTTATCAGCCCCAGCATTTT. This translates into CASSLSGKRRVGPYQPQHF. Drawing the rest from reference TRBV28 and TRBJ1-5, the complete variable domain is DVKVTQSSRYLVKRTGEKVFLECVQDMDHENMFWYRQDPGLGLRLIYFSYDVKMKEKGDIPEGYSVSREKKERFSLILESASTNQTSMYLCASSLSGKRRVGPYQPQHFGDGTRLSIL.

This clone appeared a few times. J is TRBJ2-2 and V is TRBV7-3, with 8 bases lining up with TRBD1. Germline values: CDR1 SGHTA, CDR2 FQGTGA. The CDR3 contains 14 residues. After removal of 2 bases from V and 5 bases from J, the junction contained 1 base not matched to a gene. CDR3 loop: CASSLGQGTGELFF. CDR3 nucleotides: TGTGCCAGCAGCTTAGGACAGGGTACCGGGGAGCTGTTTTTT.

This clone is medium-sized (0.01 to 0.1%) in the sample. The V call is TRBV6-1, the J call TRBJ2-7; D possibly uses TRBD1 or TRBD2 (5 bases each). This CDR3 is 15 amino acids long. The ends were cut back, 0 bases at V and 0 bases at J, with 9 bases in the middle. Germline V lookup: CDR1 MNHNS, CDR2 SASEGT. In DNA form, the CDR3 reads TGTGCCAGCAGTGAAGCCGCAGGGAGCTCCTACGAGCAGTACTTC. Its protein product is CASSEAAGSSYEQYF.

This clone was counted only a few times. The chain uses TRBV27 and TRBJ2-2, with D uncertain. The germline CDR1 and CDR2 sequences are MNHEY and SMNVEV (reference sequence). The CDR3 has 12 amino acids. V was shortened by 3 bases and J by 3 bases, with 2 bases between the two germline ends. The CDR3 loop is CASSFDTGELFF. CDR3 in DNA: TGTGCCAGCAGTTTTGACACCGGGGAGCTGTTTTTT.

This clone has more than one count but fewer than ten. The rearrangement joins TRBV6-1 to TRBJ2-2; 10 nucleotides align to TRBD1. Germline V gene data show CDR1 as MNHNS and CDR2 as SASEGT. The J segment lost 6 bases and the V segment lost 10 bases, leaving 11 bases of the junction unmatched. This CDR3 spans 15 amino acids. The CDR3: CATRFGGQGAGELFF. DNA for the CDR3: TGTGCCACCAGGTTCGGAGGACAGGGGGCCGGGGAGCTGTTTTTT.

This clone has at least ten counts. The chain joins TRBV2 to TRBJ2-2; D might be TRBD1 (6 bases). The CDR3 covers 14 residues. Germline V gene data show CDR1 as SNHLY and CDR2 as FYNNEI. V was cut by 6 bases and J by 7 bases, with 15 bases left in between. CDR3 region: CASRWGLDGGELFF. CDR3 coding DNA: TGTGCCAGCAGGTGGGGGCTGGATGGCGGGGAGCTGTTTTTT.

Only a few counts were recorded for this clone. For the CDR3, the DNA is TGTGCCAGCAGTTTTGGGGGGGCAGGGGGCTTCACCGGGGAGCTGTTTTTT. Protein sequence: CASSFGGAGGFTGELFF. The genes are TRBV28 and TRBJ2-2, with a possible D match to TRBD1 (8 bases). The CDR3 spans 17 residues. Per the germline V gene, CDR1 is MDHEN and CDR2 is SYDVKM. Trimming pared 3 bases from V and 4 bases from J, leaving 18 bases between. The variable domain in full, completed from reference TRBV28 and TRBJ2-2, reads DVKVTQSSRYLVKRTGEKVFLECVQDMDHENMFWYRQDPGLGLRLIYFSYDVKMKEKGDIPEGYSVSREKKERFSLILESASTNQTSMYLCASSFGGAGGFTGELFFGEGSRLTVL.

This clone was observed many times. This rearrangement joins TRBV15 to TRBJ2-1; possibly TRBD2 for D (6 bases). CDR1 LNHNV and CDR2 YYDKDF come from the germline V gene (reference sequence). There are 13 residues in the CDR3. Trimming pared 2 bases from V and 8 bases from J, leaving 10 bases between. The CDR3 here is CATSRLDYYEQFF. DNA for the CDR3: TGTGCCACCAGCAGATTGGACTATTATGAGCAGTTCTTC.

The chain combines TRBV6-1 with TRBJ2-2, with 7 bases matching TRBD2. Germline values: CDR1 MNHNS, CDR2 SASEGT. This CDR3 is built from 15 residues. J lost 8 bases, V lost 6 bases, and 12 bases had no gene match. The CDR3: CASSDRGRATGELFF. In nucleotides, the CDR3 is TGTGCCAGCAGCGATAGAGGGAGGGCCACAGGGGAGCTGTTTTTT.

This clone was counted many times. V and J are TRBV20-1 and TRBJ2-5, with TRBD2 identical over 10 bases. The CDR3 runs to 17 residues. Germline CDR1 and CDR2: DFQATT and SNEGSKA (reference sequence). V lost 6 bases to trimming and J lost 2 bases; unmatched junction nucleotides: 15. CDR3: CSAASQAGGVPQETQYF. The CDR3 region has the DNA TGCAGTGCCGCATCCCAAGCGGGAGGGGTCCCGCAAGAGACCCAGTACTTC.

In this sample, this clone turned up many times. The gene calls are TRBV3-1 and TRBJ2-7, with 8 nucleotides matching TRBD2. Germline V CDR1 and CDR2: LGHDT, YNNKEL (reference sequence). J lost 0 bases, V lost 1 base, and 2 bases had no gene match. CDR3 length equals 15 residues. The CDR3 region has the DNA TGTGCCAGCAGCCAAGGCGGGAGGTCCTCCTACGAGCAGTACTTC. Translation gives CASSQGGRSSYEQYF.

This clone occurred a few times. Being one base from a much bigger clone, this may be a read error. The chain has TRBV7-6 and TRBJ2-3; D not resolved. The ends were cut back, 3 bases at V and 2 bases at J, with 6 bases in the middle. Germline V gene data show CDR1 as SGHVS and CDR2 as FNYEAQ. CDR3 length equals 13 residues. CDR3 in DNA: TGTGCCAGCAGCTTCGTGGTCACAGATACGCAGTATTTT. This gives the protein CASSFVVTDTQYF.

This clone was seen at least ten times. The chain employs TRBV20-1 and TRBJ2-7; D is uncertain. The CDR3 covers 13 residues. CDR1 is DFQATT and CDR2 is SNEGSKA in the germline V gene (reference sequence). Between the trimmed V and J ends, which lost 6 bases and 0 bases, there was a span of 12 bases. CDR3 DNA: TGCAGTGCCGCAAAGGTTAGCTCCTACGAGCAGTACTTC. Protein sequence: CSAAKVSSYEQYF.

This clone has at least ten counts. This chain connects TRBV19 to TRBJ1-2; the D gene is possibly TRBD1 (5 bases). Germline assignment: CDR1 LNHDA and CDR2 SQIVND (reference sequence). Trimming shortened V by 7 bases and J by 5 bases, and 14 bases separated the two germline ends. The CDR3 is made up of 13 amino acids. In nucleotides, the CDR3 is TGTGCCAGTAATCACAGGAGTACATATGGCTACACCTTC. Its protein is CASNHRSTYGYTF.

This clone was detected many times. V is TRBV12-3 or TRBV12-4 and J is TRBJ2-1; 9 bases align to TRBD2. The CDR3 length is 15 residues. The V and J ends lost 6 bases and 2 bases, in that order; junction bases with no gene match: 5. The CDR3 spells CASSPASGTYNEQFF. In DNA, the CDR3 is TGTGCCAGCAGCCCGGCTAGCGGGACCTACAATGAGCAGTTCTTC.

The V call is TRBV2, the J call TRBJ1-5, with unresolved D. This CDR3 comprises 17 residues. In germline, CDR1 is SNHLY, CDR2 FYNNEI. Trimming pared 5 bases from V and 5 bases from J, leaving 22 bases between. The CDR3 DNA follows: TGTGCCAGCAGTCACCGCGAACACTGTGTGGTGGATCAGCCCCAGCATTTT. Protein product: CASSHREHCVVDQPQHF.

This clone has only a few counts. The CDR3: CASSEFTGELFF. The CDR3, as DNA: TGTGCCAGTAGTGAGTTCACCGGGGAGCTGTTTTTT. The rearrangement uses TRBV19 and TRBJ2-2; no clear D gene. In germline, CDR1 is LNHDA, CDR2 SQIVND (reference sequence). The CDR3 is 12 residues long. The ends were cut back, 5 bases at V and 4 bases at J, with 5 bases in the middle.